This T cell receptor (beta chain) was retrieved from a study of T cell repertoires in cytomegalovirus infection. Study details: Signatures in public TCR beta sequences pointed to both CMV infection and matching HLA type.

This CDR3 has 15 residues. Germline CDR1 SNHLY, CDR2 FYNNEI. Trimming pared 1 base from V and 0 bases from J, leaving 7 bases between. This clonotype was seen ten or more times. Antigen: not known. TCRdb independently ran MiXCR on the reads; one entry per CDR3 protein. The data show fewer than 400,000 distinct CDR3 sequences, with around 18% seen just once and approximately 10% held by the top ten. Study outcomes and limitations: Totalled public TCR beta family frequency picked out people who carried CMV plus the relevant HLA. Clonotypes of TCR beta that were HLA-C-restricted and CMV-specific dominated the ex vivo response.

The V and J genes are TRBV2 and TRBJ1-5; D is unclear. The source material was PBMCs. This sequence was found in a human donor in good health (CMV status not recorded). Some clones in this sample may be carry-over from other donors' samples. DNA for the CDR3: TGTGCCAGCAGTGAAGGTCGGGTTAGCAATCAGCCCCAGCATTTT. Protein sequence: CASSEGRVSNQPQHF.